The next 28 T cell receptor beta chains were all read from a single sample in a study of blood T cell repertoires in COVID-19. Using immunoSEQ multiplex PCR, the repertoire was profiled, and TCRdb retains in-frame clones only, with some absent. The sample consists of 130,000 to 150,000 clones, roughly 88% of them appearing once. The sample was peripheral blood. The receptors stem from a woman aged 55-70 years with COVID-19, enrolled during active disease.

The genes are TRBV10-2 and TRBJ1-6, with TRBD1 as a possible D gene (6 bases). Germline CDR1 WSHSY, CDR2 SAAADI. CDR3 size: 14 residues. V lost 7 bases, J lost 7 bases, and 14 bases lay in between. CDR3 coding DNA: TGCGCCAGCATGGGGGCTTCACAGAATTCACCCCTCCACTTT. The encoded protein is CASMGASQNSPLHF.

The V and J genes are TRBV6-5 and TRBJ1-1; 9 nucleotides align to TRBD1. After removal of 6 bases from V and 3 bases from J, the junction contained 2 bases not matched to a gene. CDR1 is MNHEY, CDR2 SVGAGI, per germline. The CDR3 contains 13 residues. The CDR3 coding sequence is TGTGCCAGCAGCCGGACAGGGGACACTGAAGCTTTCTTT. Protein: CASSRTGDTEAFF.

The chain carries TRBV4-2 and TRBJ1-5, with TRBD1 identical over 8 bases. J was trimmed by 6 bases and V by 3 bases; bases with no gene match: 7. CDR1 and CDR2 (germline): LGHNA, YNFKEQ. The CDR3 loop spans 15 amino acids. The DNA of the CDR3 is TGTGCCAGCAGCCAGGGGACAGACAGGGGTCAGCCCCAGCATTTT. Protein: CASSQGTDRGQPQHF.

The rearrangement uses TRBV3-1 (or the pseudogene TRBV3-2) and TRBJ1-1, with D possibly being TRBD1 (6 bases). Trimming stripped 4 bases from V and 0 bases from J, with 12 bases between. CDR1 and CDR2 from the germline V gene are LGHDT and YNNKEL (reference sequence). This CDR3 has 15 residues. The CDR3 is CASSLIGQLNTEAFF. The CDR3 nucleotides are TGTGCCAGCAGCCTTATCGGACAGTTGAACACTGAAGCTTTCTTT.

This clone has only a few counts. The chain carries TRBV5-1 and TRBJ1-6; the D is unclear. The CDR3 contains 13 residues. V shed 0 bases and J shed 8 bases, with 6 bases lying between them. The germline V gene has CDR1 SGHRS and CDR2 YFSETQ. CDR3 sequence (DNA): TGCGCCAGCAGCTTGGTTGCGGATTCACCCCTCCACTTT. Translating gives CASSLVADSPLHF.

CDR3 sequence: CASSYQSPQETQYF. As DNA, the CDR3 is TGTGCCAGCAGTTACCAGTCGCCCCAAGAGACCCAGTACTTC. The chain has TRBV6-5 and TRBJ2-5; D is uncertain. The CDR3 is 14 residues long. Trimming took 2 bases from V and 1 from J, leaving 8 bases between them. The germline V gene has CDR1 MNHEY and CDR2 SVGAGI.

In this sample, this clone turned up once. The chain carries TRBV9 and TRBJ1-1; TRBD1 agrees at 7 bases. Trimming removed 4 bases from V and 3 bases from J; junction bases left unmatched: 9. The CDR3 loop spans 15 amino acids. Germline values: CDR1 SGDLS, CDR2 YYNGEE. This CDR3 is CASSPFDRVDTEAFF. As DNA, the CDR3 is TGTGCCAGCAGCCCGTTCGACAGGGTCGACACTGAAGCTTTCTTT.

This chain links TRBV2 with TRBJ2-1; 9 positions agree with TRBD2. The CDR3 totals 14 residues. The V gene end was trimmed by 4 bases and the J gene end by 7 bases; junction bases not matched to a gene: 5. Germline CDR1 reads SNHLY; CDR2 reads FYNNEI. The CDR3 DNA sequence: TGTGCCAGCAGTGTGTCCCTAGCGGGGAATGAGCAGTTCTTC. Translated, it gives CASSVSLAGNEQFF.

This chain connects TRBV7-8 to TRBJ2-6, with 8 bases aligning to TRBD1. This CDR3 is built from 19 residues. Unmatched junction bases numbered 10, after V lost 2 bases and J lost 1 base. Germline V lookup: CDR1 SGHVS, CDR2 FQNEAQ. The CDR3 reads CASSLLGTGYRSGANVLTF. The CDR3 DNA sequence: TGTGCCAGCAGCTTACTCGGGACAGGCTATCGGTCTGGGGCCAACGTCCTGACTTTC.

CDR3 sequence (DNA): TGTGCCAGCAGTTTAATGCGGGAATCACCCCTCCACTTT. Amino acid sequence: CASSLMRESPLHF. The rearrangement links TRBV27 to TRBJ1-6, with D hard to call. Trimming took 2 bases from V and 10 from J, leaving 9 bases between them. CDR3 size: 13 residues. CDR1 is MNHEY, CDR2 SMNVEV, per germline (reference sequence).

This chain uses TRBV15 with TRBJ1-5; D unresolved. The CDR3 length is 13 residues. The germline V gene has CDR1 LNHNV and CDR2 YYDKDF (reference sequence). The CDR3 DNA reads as TGTGCGCGAGCCCTCGGGGTTTATCAGCCCCAGCATTTT. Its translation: CARALGVYQPQHF.

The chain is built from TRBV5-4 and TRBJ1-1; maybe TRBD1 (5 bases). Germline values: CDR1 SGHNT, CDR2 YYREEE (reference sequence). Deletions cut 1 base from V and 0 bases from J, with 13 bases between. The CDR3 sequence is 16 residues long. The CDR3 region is CASSLSRVWMNTEAFF. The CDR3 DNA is TGTGCCAGCAGCTTGAGCAGGGTTTGGATGAACACTGAAGCTTTCTTT.

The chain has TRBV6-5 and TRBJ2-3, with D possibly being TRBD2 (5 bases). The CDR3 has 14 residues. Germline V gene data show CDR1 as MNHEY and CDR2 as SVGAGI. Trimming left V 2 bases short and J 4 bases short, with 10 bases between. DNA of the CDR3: TGTGCCAGCAGTTACGGAGGCCCCGCAGATACGCAGTATTTT. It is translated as CASSYGGPADTQYF.

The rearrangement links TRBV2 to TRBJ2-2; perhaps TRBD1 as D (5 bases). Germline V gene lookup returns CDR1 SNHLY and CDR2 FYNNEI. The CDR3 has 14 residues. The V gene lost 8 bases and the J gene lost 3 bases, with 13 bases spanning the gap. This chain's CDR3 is CASSRAADTGELFF. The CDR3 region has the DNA TGTGCCAGCTCCAGGGCAGCTGACACCGGGGAGCTGTTTTTT.

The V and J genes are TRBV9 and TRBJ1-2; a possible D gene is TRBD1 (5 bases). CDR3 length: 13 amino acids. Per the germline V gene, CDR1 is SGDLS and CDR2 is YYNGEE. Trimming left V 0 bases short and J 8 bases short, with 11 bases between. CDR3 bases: TGTGCCAGCAGCGTAGCCCAGGGTACCGGCTACACCTTC. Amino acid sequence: CASSVAQGTGYTF.

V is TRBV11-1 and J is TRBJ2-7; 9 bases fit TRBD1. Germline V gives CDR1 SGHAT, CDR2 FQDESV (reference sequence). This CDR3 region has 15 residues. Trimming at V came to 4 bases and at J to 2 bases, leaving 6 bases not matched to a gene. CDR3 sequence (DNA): TGTGCCAGCAGCTCGTCGACAGGGGGTACCTACGAGCAGTACTTC. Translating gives CASSSSTGGTYEQYF.

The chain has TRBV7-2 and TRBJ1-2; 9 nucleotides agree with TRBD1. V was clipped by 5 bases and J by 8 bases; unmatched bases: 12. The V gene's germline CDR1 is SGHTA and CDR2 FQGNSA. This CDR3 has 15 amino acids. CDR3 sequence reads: CASSAPGTGLAGYTF. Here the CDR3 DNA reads TGTGCCAGCAGCGCTCCCGGGACAGGGCTAGCGGGCTACACCTTC. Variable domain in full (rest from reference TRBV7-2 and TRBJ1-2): GAGVSQSPSNKVTEKGKDVELRCDPISGHTALYWYRQSLGQGLEFLIYFQGNSAPDKSGLPSDRFSAERTGGSVSTLTIQRTQQEDSAVYLCASSAPGTGLAGYTFGSGTRLTVV.

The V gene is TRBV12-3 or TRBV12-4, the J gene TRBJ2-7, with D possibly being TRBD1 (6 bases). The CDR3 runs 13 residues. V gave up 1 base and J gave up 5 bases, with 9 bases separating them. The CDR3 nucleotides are TGTGCCAGCAGTTTAGGGACAGCTCACGAGCAGTACTTC. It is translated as CASSLGTAHEQYF.

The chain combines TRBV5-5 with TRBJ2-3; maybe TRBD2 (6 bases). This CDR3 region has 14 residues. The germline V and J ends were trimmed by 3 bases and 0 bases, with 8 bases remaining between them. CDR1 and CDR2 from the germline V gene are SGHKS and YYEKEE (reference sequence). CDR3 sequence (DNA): TGTGCCAGCAGCTACGGGGGTAGCACAGATACGCAGTATTTT. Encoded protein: CASSYGGSTDTQYF.

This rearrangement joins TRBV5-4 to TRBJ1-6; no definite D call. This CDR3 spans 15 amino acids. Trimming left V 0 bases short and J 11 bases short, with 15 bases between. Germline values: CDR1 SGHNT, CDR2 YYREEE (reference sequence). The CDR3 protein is CASSLAGDYLAPLHF. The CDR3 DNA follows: TGTGCCAGCAGCTTGGCCGGGGATTACTTGGCACCCCTCCACTTT. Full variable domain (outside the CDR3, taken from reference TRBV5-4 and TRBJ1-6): ETGVTQSPTHLIKTRGQQVTLRCSSQSGHNTVSWYQQALGQGPQFIFQYYREEENGRGNFPPRFSGLQFPNYSSELNVNALELDDSALYLCASSLAGDYLAPLHFGNGTRLTVT.

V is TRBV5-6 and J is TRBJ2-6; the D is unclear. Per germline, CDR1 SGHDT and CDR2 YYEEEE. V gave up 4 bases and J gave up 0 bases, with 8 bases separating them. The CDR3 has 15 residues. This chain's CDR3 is CASSLVASGANVLTF. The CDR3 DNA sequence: TGTGCCAGCAGCCTCGTGGCCTCTGGGGCCAACGTCCTGACTTTC.

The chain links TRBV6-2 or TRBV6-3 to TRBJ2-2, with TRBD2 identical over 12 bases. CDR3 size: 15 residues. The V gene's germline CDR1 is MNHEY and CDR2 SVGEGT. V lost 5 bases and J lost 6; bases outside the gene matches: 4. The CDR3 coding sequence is TGTGCCAGCAGTCCCCTAGCGGGGGGGCCCGGGGAGCTGTTTTTT. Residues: CASSPLAGGPGELFF.

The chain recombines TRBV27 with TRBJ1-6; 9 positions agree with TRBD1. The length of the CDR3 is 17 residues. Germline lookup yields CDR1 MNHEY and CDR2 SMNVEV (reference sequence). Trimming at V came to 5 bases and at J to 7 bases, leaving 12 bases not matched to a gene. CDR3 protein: CASSRFPRTGDNSPLHF. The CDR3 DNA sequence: TGTGCCAGCAGTCGTTTCCCGAGGACAGGGGACAATTCACCCCTCCACTTT.

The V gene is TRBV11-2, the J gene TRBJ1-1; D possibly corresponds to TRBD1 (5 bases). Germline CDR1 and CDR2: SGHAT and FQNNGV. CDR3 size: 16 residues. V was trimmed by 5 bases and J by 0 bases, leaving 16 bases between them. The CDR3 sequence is CASSPGTLTMNTEAFF. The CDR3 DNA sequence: TGTGCCAGCAGCCCCGGGACTCTAACCATGAACACTGAAGCTTTCTTT.

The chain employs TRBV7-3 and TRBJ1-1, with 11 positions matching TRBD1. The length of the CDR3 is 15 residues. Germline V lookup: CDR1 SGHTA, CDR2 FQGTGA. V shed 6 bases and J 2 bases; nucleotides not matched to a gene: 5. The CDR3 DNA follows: TGTGCCAGCAGGGAAGGACAGGGGGCAAACACTGAAGCTTTCTTT. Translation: CASREGQGANTEAFF.

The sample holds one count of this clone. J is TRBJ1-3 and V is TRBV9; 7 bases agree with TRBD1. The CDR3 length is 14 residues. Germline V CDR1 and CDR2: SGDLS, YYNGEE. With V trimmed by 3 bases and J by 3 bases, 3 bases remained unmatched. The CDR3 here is CASSEGDSGNTIYF. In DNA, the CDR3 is TGTGCCAGCAGCGAGGGGGACAGTGGAAACACCATATATTTT.

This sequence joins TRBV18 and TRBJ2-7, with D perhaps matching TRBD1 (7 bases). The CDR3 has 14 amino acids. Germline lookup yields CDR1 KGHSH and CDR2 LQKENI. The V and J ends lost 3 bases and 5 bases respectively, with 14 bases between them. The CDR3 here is CASSPQTGTHEQYF. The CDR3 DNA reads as TGTGCCAGCTCACCTCAGACAGGGACTCACGAGCAGTACTTC.

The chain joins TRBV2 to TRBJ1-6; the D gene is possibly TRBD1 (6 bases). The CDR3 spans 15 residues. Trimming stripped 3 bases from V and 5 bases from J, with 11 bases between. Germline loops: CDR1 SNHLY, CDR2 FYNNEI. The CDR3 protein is CASSDTRGNNSPLHF. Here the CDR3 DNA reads TGTGCCAGCAGTGACACAAGGGGGAATAATTCACCCCTCCACTTT.